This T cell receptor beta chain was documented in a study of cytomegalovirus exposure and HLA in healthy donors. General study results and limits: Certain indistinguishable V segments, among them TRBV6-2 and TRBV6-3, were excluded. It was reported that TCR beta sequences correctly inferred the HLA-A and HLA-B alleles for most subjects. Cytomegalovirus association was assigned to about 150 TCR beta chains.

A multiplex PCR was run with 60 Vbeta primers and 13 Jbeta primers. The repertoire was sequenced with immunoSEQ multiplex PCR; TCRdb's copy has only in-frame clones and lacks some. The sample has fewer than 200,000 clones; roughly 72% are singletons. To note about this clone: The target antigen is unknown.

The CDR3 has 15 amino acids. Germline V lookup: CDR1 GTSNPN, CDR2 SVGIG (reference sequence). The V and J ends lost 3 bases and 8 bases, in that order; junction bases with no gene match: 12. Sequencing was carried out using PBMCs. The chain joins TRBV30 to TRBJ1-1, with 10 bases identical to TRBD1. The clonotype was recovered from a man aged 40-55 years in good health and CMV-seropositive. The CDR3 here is CAWSRRQGANPEAFF. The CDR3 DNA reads TGTGCCTGGAGCCGGAGACAGGGGGCTAATCCCGAAGCTTTCTTT.